The clone carrying this T cell receptor (beta chain) was seen repeatedly, ten times or more. Its specificity is not known. This sample was taken from a study of Graves' ophthalmopathy and Graves' hyperthyroidism. At the level of the study: Researchers obtained peripheral blood at initial diagnosis, before any treatment had begun. Study-wide findings and caveats: The blood repertoire also included most expanded thyroid clonotypes above 0.001 frequency.

Germline V gene data show CDR1 as PRHDT and CDR2 as FYEKMQ (reference sequence). V shed 4 bases and J shed 2 bases, with 29 bases lying between them. The CDR3 has 20 amino acids. RNA transcripts served as template for amplifying TCR beta CDR3 sequences. Second-round multiplex PCR followed a first-round RT-PCR using HTBI primers. Using its own MiXCR run on the multiplex PCR reads, TCRdb lists one record per CDR3 protein. The sample shows almost 400,000 distinct CDR3 sequences, approximately 20% of them seen only once. A roughly 9.7 ml volume of fresh peripheral blood provided the PBMCs. Material: peripheral blood. The sequence came from a woman under 30 with Graves' ophthalmopathy. V gene TRBV13 combines with J gene TRBJ1-1; D might be TRBD1 (5 bases). The CDR3 DNA reads as TGTGCCAGCAGCTCTAGACAACTAACGGCACGGGGCCAGAATAACACTGAAGCTTTCTTT. Amino acids: CASSSRQLTARGQNNTEAFF.